One T cell receptor beta chain is described in this entry. Its antigen remains unknown. There were likely unrecorded immune exposures, though donors were nominally healthy when sampled. The PCR was carried out with 60 Vbeta primers and 13 Jbeta primers. This table comes from immunoSEQ multiplex PCR, and its TCRdb copy is limited to in-frame clones, with some not included. This table has about 98,000 clones, approximately 79% appearing once. These data belong to a study of cytomegalovirus exposure and HLA in healthy donors. Whole-study findings and limits: A later analysis found TCR association rates differed by HLA locus, highest for DRB1 and lowest for HLA-C.

Material for sequencing was PBMCs. The receptor comes from a male donor in good health and CMV-seronegative.

The CDR3 is CASSMRVDGYTF. The CDR3, as DNA: TGTGCCAGTAGTATGAGGGTTGACGGCTACACCTTC. The rearrangement uses TRBV19 and TRBJ1-2, with D uncertain. The CDR3 sequence is 12 residues long. V lost 3 bases to trimming and J lost 8 bases, with 10 bases between them. CDR1 is LNHDA, CDR2 SQIVND, per germline (reference sequence).